Below are 10 T cell receptor beta chains sequenced from a single sample in a study of cytomegalovirus exposure and HLA in healthy donors. PCR amplification relied on 60 Vbeta primers (plus 13 Jbeta primers). Method: immunoSEQ multiplex PCR; TCRdb's copy keeps in-frame clones and lacks some. In the table there are around 150,000 clones, 80% of which are singletons. Sequencing was performed on PBMCs. The origin of the receptors is a man aged 18 to 29 in good health and CMV-seropositive.

As to this clone: The identical CDR3 is also encoded by other nucleotide sequences in the sample. V gene TRBV2 combines with J gene TRBJ1-1, with 7 bases matching TRBD1. CDR1 is SNHLY, CDR2 FYNNEI, per germline. The CDR3 has 14 amino acids. The ends lost 5 bases at V and 1 base at J; junction bases unmatched: 4. The CDR3 region has the DNA TGTGCCAGCAGTCGACAGGGTCCGAACACTGAAGCTTTCTTT. Protein sequence: CASSRQGPNTEAFF.

The chain has TRBV30 and TRBJ1-2; 9 bases match TRBD1. The ends lost 7 bases at V and 5 bases at J; junction bases unmatched: 2. The CDR3 loop spans 11 amino acids. Germline V gene sequence: CDR1 GTSNPN, CDR2 SVGIG (reference sequence). CDR3 protein: CALGQGYGYTF. CDR3 DNA: TGTGCCTTAGGACAGGGGTATGGCTACACCTTC.

The rearrangement uses TRBV4-3 and TRBJ2-1, with D possibly matching TRBD1 (6 bases). The CDR3 is made up of 15 amino acids. V was trimmed by 4 bases and J by 3 bases, leaving 13 bases between them. Germline loops: CDR1 LGHNA, CDR2 YSLEER. Written as DNA, the CDR3 is TGCGCCAGCAGCCCGGGACACATAGGCTACAATGAGCAGTTCTTC. Protein product: CASSPGHIGYNEQFF.

The rearrangement uses TRBV2 and TRBJ2-7, with a weak D call TRBD2 (6 bases). Deletions cut 3 bases from V and 3 bases from J, with 15 bases between. This CDR3 has 15 residues. Per germline, CDR1 SNHLY and CDR2 FYNNEI. In DNA, the CDR3 is TGTGCCAGCAGTGATATCGGGAGTTTAGGCTACGAGCAGTACTTC. Amino acid sequence: CASSDIGSLGYEQYF.

This chain links TRBV27 with TRBJ1-2; 8 bases agree with TRBD1. Per the germline V gene, CDR1 is MNHEY and CDR2 is SMNVEV (reference sequence). Trimming removed 5 bases from V and 5 bases from J; junction bases left unmatched: 4. The CDR3 is 13 residues long. CDR3 coding DNA: TGTGCCAGCAGTATACAGGGGGGGTATGGCTACACCTTC. Translating it yields CASSIQGGYGYTF.

This sequence joins TRBV6-1 and TRBJ2-2, with TRBD1 matching over 8 bases. The CDR3 sequence is 14 residues long. Germline CDR1 and CDR2: MNHNS and SASEGT. After removal of 11 bases from V and 5 bases from J, the junction contained 10 bases not matched to a gene. DNA for the CDR3: TGTGCCGGAAGGACAGGGCTGGGGACCGGGGAGCTGTTTTTT. It specifies CAGRTGLGTGELFF.

The chain combines TRBV9 with TRBJ1-2; D uncertain. CDR1 and CDR2 from the germline V gene are SGDLS and YYNGEE. V was trimmed by 3 bases and J by 7 bases, leaving 7 bases between them. The CDR3 spans 11 residues. This chain's CDR3 is CASSATSGYTF. The CDR3 DNA is TGTGCCAGCAGCGCAACAAGTGGCTACACCTTC.

The chain joins TRBV4-1 to TRBJ2-7, with D possibly being TRBD2 (6 bases). The ends were cut back, 1 base at V and 0 bases at J, with 16 bases in the middle. The CDR3 covers 17 residues. Germline assignment: CDR1 MGHRA and CDR2 YSYEKL. This chain's CDR3 is CASSQAPGTSSSYEQYF. CDR3 bases: TGCGCCAGCAGCCAAGCTCCTGGGACTTCGAGCTCCTACGAGCAGTACTTC.

In its sample, this clone was seen a few times. The V gene is TRBV29-1, the J gene TRBJ2-1; TRBD1 agrees at 12 bases. The germline V gene has CDR1 SQVTM and CDR2 ANQGSEA. The CDR3 extends over 14 amino acids. V dropped 6 bases and J dropped 10; count of bases not matched to a gene: 10. The CDR3 sequence: CSVRDRGPSEEQFF. The CDR3 nucleotides are TGCAGCGTCCGGGACAGGGGGCCGTCGGAGGAGCAGTTCTTC.

This clone was picked up a small number of times. V and J are TRBV5-1 and TRBJ1-5; maybe TRBD1 (5 bases). Between the trimmed V and J ends, which lost 3 bases and 5 bases, there was a span of 12 bases. The CDR3 is made up of 14 amino acids. The germline CDR1 and CDR2 sequences are SGHRS and YFSETQ. For the CDR3, the DNA is TGCGCCAGCAGCTCCCAGGGTGGGGATCAGCCCCAGCATTTT. This sequence encodes CASSSQGGDQPQHF. The entire variable domain, with the rest obtained from reference TRBV5-1 and TRBJ1-5, is as follows: KAGVTQTPRYLIKTRGQQVTLSCSPISGHRSVSWYQQTPGQGLQFLFEYFSETQRNKGNFPGRFSGRQFSNSRSEMNVSTLELGDSALYLCASSSQGGDQPQHFGDGTRLSIL.